The T cell receptor (beta chain) under discussion was sequenced for a study of human T cells and chemical hapten exposure. Unique molecular identifiers were linked by the library to individual cDNA molecules. TCRdb re-called the RACE reads with MiXCR, one entry per CDR3 protein. The table has roughly 120,000 distinct CDR3 sequences, 12% to 15% seen once. This clonotype appeared a few times. Its antigen remains unidentified. Germline values: CDR1 SGHKS, CDR2 YYEKEE (reference sequence). The CDR3 is 13 residues long. V was shortened by 4 bases and J by 3 bases, with 11 bases between the two germline ends. Sample time point: patch test 1, 2 weeks after DPC sensitization. Treatment reported: therapeutic diphenylcyclopropenone sensitization with weekly scalp DPC. Blood collection took place prior to placing each patch test. The study, taken as a whole, reports: No change in TCRs above 1 in 1000 frequency was produced by DPC sensitization.

The TCR comes from a man between 18 and 35 years old with alopecia areata. Some clones in this sample may be carry-over from other donors' samples. The chain carries TRBV5-5 and TRBJ2-7; D may be TRBD2 (6 bases). Sequencing was performed on whole blood, taken in connection with sensitization to the hapten diphenylcyclopropenone (DPC). The CDR3 DNA reads as TGTGCCAGCAGCGATGTGACTAGCTACGAGCAGTACTTC. This codes for CASSDVTSYEQYF. The variable domain in full, with the rest retrieved from reference TRBV5-5 and TRBJ2-7, is DAGVTQSPTHLIKTRGQQVTLRCSPISGHKSVSWYQQVLGQGPQFIFQYYEKEERGRGNFPDRFSARQFPNYSSELNVNALLLGDSALYLCASSDVTSYEQYFGPGTRLTVT.